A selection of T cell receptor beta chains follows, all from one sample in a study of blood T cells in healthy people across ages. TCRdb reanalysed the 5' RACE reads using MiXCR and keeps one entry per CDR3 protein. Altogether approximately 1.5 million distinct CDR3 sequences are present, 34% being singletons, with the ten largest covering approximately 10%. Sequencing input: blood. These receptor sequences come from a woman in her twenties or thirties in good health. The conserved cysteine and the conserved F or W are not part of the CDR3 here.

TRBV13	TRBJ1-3	ASSFFADRLPNTIY
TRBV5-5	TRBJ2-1	ASSLGGYSNEQF
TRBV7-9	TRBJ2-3	ASSPEPTSTQY
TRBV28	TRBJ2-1	ASSSEGLDWNEQF
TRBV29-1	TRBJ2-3	SVDARLASGTHSTDTQY
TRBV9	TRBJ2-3	ASSVVPGGRTDTQY
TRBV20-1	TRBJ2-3	SARVPDFTDTQY
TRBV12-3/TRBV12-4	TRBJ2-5	ASSLRHRGAGETQY
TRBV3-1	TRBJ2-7	ASSQLNGDRYSYEQY
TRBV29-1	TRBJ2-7	SVVSGSTYEQY
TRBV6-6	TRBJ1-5	ASSRTGEDQPQH
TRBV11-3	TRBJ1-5	ASSTRGQESGNNRGNQPQH
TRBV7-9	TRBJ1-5	ASSLEGEPKGQPQH
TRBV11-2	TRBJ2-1	ASSFRRALDNEQF
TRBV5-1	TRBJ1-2	ASSETGAHYGYT
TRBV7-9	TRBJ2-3	ASSSTLGLTFTDAQY
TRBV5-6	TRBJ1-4	ASSLVGETNEKLF
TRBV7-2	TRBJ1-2	ASSPLPGYT
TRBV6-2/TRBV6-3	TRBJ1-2	ASRPGGGSGYT
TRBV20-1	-	SARATGIYEQY